This TCR beta chain was obtained from a study of blood T cell repertoires in COVID-19. Study summary: Collection of acute and convalescent COVID-19 samples took place in the United States, Italy and Spain. T cells, B-cell-depleted T cells, or PBMCs provided the cDNA or gDNA that served as material.

Authors' processing steps: Nucleated cell number was recorded as an estimate derived from reference gene primer amplification. Here immunoSEQ multiplex PCR was the method, and the copy in TCRdb shows in-frame clones only, minus some. V and J calls and clone size come straight from that table; D and trimming were deduced from the DNA. The sample carries 250,000 to 300,000 clones, around four fifths recorded once. There are 14 residues in the CDR3. V trimming: 4 bases; J trimming: 2 bases; junction bases outside the gene matches: 5. Germline V gives CDR1 SQVTM, CDR2 ANQGSEA. The sample taken for sequencing was peripheral blood. The chain uses TRBV29-1 and TRBJ2-7, with TRBD2 matching over 10 bases. This receptor was obtained from a man in his fifties or sixties who had recovered from COVID-19. The CDR3 nucleotides read TGCAGCGTTGTAGGGCTAGCGGGAGCCTACGAGCAGTACTTC. Translating gives CSVVGLAGAYEQYF.